This TCR beta chain was profiled in a study of T cell changes during pregnancy in multiple sclerosis. Generated by immunoSEQ multiplex PCR, the TCRdb table keeps only in-frame clones and is missing some. The sample lists about 38,000 clones; about 93% were seen once. CDR1 and CDR2 from the germline V gene are MDHEN and SYDVKM. The CDR3 runs to 17 residues. With V trimmed by 6 bases and J by 3 bases, 14 bases remained unmatched. The chain combines TRBV28 with TRBJ2-5, with 9 bases fitting TRBD1. This TCR was recovered from a female donor in good health, enrolled as a control in a pregnancy study. The sequencing here drew on CD4+ T cells from peripheral blood mononuclear cells, taken in the third trimester of pregnancy. This chain's CDR3 is CASSPYYRGPNEETQYF. The CDR3 nucleotides are TGTGCCAGCAGCCCCTATTACAGGGGGCCGAATGAAGAGACCCAGTACTTC.